These 9 T cell receptor beta chains came from one sample sequenced in a study of blood T cells in healthy people across ages. Combining a sample-barcoded 5' primer with a J-beta primer mix, a second PCR ran for about 6 to 12 cycles. MiXCR was run by TCRdb on the 5' RACE reads, yielding one entry per CDR3 protein. The sample comprises 1.8 million or so distinct CDR3 sequences, 35% to 50% of which are singletons, and about 23% rests with the top ten. Sequenced: blood. Receptors originate from a human donor in good health.

This clonotype was observed a single time. The V and J genes are TRBV5-1 and TRBJ2-3; D is possibly TRBD1 or TRBD2 (6 bases each). The V end lost 4 bases, the J end lost 4 bases, and 16 bases lay between the germline ends. Per the germline V gene, CDR1 is SGHRS and CDR2 is YFSETQ. The CDR3 loop spans 15 amino acids. CDR3 DNA sequence: TGCGCCAGCAGCCTCCCCGAGGGGGGCGCAGATACGCAGTATTTT. Encoded protein: CASSLPEGGADTQYF.

The sample holds a few counts of this clonotype. V usage is TRBV4-3 and J usage is TRBJ1-2; TRBD1 is a possible D gene (6 bases). Germline assignment: CDR1 LGHNA and CDR2 YSLEER. V was trimmed by 2 bases and J by 7 bases, leaving 11 bases between them. The CDR3 is made up of 13 amino acids. The CDR3 DNA reads as TGCGCCAGCAGCCAAATCGGGACAATTGGCTACACCTTC. Residues: CASSQIGTIGYTF.

The J gene is TRBJ2-3, the V gene TRBV20-1; D possibly corresponds to TRBD2 (5 bases). Germline CDR1 DFQATT, CDR2 SNEGSKA (reference sequence). The CDR3 runs 15 residues. The germline V and J ends were trimmed by 0 bases and 0 bases, with 10 bases remaining between them. CDR3 coding DNA: TGCAGTGCTAGAGATTCGCGGGTGAGCACAGATACGCAGTATTTT. Translation: CSARDSRVSTDTQYF.

This rearrangement joins TRBV6-6 to TRBJ2-3, with 8 nucleotides matching TRBD1. Per germline, CDR1 MNHNY and CDR2 SVGAGI (reference sequence). The CDR3 covers 17 residues. V gave up 6 bases and J gave up 0 bases; unmatched junction bases: 11. The chain's CDR3 is CASRTGQGPISTDTQYF. The DNA of the CDR3 is TGTGCCAGCAGGACTGGACAGGGCCCGATCAGCACAGATACGCAGTATTTT.

The chain employs TRBV5-1 and TRBJ2-3; no clear D. V gave up 3 bases and J gave up 0 bases, with 11 bases separating them. This CDR3 region has 15 residues. The germline V gene has CDR1 SGHRS and CDR2 YFSETQ. CDR3 nucleotide sequence: TGCGCCAGCAGCTCGAGACACCATAGCACAGATACGCAGTATTTT. Its translation is CASSSRHHSTDTQYF.

The chain employs TRBV7-2 and TRBJ1-1; tentative D call: TRBD1 (6 bases). The CDR3 length is 14 residues. Trimming took 2 bases from V and 8 from J, leaving 15 bases between them. Germline assignment: CDR1 SGHTA and CDR2 FQGNSA. CDR3 DNA sequence: TGTGCCAGCAGCTTAAAAGGGGCAGGGGTGGAAGCTTTCTTT. This gives the protein CASSLKGAGVEAFF.

The chain combines TRBV12-3 or TRBV12-4 with TRBJ2-7; 8 nucleotides line up with TRBD2. V dropped 5 bases and J dropped 7; count of bases not matched to a gene: 7. This CDR3 region has 13 residues. The DNA for the CDR3 is TGTGCCAGCAGTACCGCCCGCGGGGGGGAGCAGTACTTC. It encodes CASSTARGGEQYF.

The CDR3 coding sequence is TGTGCCAGCAGTTTAGGAGTTTCGAGCAATCAGCCCCAGCATTTT. Protein sequence: CASSLGVSSNQPQHF. The chain employs TRBV12-3 or TRBV12-4 and TRBJ1-5; no reliable D call. The CDR3 covers 15 residues. Trimming took 1 base from V and 1 from J, leaving 8 bases between them.

This chain joins TRBV12-5 and TRBJ2-2; D call uncertain. The CDR3 extends over 15 amino acids. In germline, CDR1 is LGHNT, CDR2 FRNRAP. Trimming pared 0 bases from V and 4 bases from J, leaving 9 bases between. The CDR3 loop is CASGLVPHSTGELFF. The DNA for the CDR3 is TGTGCTAGTGGTTTGGTCCCCCACAGCACCGGGGAGCTGTTTTTT.